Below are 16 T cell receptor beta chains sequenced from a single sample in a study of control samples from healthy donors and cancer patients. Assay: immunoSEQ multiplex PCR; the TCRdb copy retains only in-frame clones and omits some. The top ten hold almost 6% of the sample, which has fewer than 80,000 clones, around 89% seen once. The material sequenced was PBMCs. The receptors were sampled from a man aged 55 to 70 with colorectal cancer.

Here the CDR3 reads CASSLGTSGLDTQYF. CDR3 bases: TGCGCCAGCAGCTTAGGGACTAGCGGGTTAGATACGCAGTATTTT. The chain has TRBV5-1 and TRBJ2-3, with 12 bases lining up with TRBD2. The CDR3 runs 15 residues. Looked up from germline, CDR1 is SGHRS and CDR2 is YFSETQ. V lost 2 bases to trimming and J lost 5 bases; unmatched junction nucleotides: 3.

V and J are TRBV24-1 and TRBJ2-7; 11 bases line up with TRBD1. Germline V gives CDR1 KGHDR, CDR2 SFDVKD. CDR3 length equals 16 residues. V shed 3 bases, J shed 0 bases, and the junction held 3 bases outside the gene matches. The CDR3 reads CATSDRGTGGSYEQYF. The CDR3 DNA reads TGTGCCACCAGTGATCGGGGGACAGGGGGCTCCTACGAGCAGTACTTC.

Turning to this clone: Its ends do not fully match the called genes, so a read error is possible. The chain's CDR3 is CASRDREFGELFF. As DNA, the CDR3 is TGTGCCAGCCGTGACAGGGAGTTCGGGGAGCTGTTTTTT. V is TRBV6-1 and J is TRBJ2-2, with 7 bases fitting TRBD1. The CDR3 runs to 13 residues. Germline V CDR1 and CDR2: MNHNS, SASEGT.

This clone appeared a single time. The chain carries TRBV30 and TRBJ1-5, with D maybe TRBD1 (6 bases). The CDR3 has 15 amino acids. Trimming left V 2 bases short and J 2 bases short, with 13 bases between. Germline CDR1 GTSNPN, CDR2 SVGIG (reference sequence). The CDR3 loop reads CAWSQGSSGNQPQHF. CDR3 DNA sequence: TGTGCCTGGAGTCAGGGGTCTTCGGGCAATCAGCCCCAGCATTTT.

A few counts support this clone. The CDR3 spells CASSYSNGFGYTF. In DNA form, the CDR3 reads TGTGCCAGCAGTTACTCGAACGGTTTTGGCTACACCTTC. The chain carries TRBV6-5 and TRBJ1-2; D call uncertain. The CDR3 length is 13 residues. V was pared by 0 bases and J by 7 bases, with 9 bases between. Germline V gives CDR1 MNHEY, CDR2 SVGAGI.

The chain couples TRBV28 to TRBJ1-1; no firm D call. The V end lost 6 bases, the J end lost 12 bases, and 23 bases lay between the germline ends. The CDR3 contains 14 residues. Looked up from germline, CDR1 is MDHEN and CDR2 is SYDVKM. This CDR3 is CASSWRGGPRGTFF. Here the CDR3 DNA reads TGTGCCAGCAGCTGGCGTGGTGGGCCCCGAGGAACTTTCTTT. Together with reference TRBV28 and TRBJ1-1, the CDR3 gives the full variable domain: DVKVTQSSRYLVKRTGEKVFLECVQDMDHENMFWYRQDPGLGLRLIYFSYDVKMKEKGDIPEGYSVSREKKERFSLILESASTNQTSMYLCASSWRGGPRGTFFGQGTRLTVV.

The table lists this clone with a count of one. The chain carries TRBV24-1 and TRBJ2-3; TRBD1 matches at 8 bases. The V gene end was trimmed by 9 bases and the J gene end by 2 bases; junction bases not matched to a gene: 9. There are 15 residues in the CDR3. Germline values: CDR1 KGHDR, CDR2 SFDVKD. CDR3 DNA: TGTGCCACCTCGAGCCGGACAGGGAACACAGATACGCAGTATTTT. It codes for CATSSRTGNTDTQYF.

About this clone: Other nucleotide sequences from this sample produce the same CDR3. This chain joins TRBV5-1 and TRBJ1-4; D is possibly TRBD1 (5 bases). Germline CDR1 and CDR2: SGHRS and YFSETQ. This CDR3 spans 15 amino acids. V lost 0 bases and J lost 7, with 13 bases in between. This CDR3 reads CASSLESGGGEKLFF. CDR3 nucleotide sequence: TGCGCCAGCAGCTTGGAATCGGGTGGGGGTGAAAAACTGTTTTTT.

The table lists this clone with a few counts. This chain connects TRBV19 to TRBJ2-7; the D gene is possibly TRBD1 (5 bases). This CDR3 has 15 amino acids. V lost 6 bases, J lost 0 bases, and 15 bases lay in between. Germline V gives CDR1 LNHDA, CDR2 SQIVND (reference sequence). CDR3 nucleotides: TGTGCCAGTAGCCCAAGGCCTGACAGCTCCTACGAGCAGTACTTC. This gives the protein CASSPRPDSSYEQYF.

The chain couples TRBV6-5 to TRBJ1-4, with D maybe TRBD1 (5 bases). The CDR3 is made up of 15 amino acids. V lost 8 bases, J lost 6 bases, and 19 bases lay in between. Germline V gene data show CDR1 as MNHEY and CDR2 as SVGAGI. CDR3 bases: TGTGCCAGCGGGGGTGGAAGTTGGCTGGATGAAAAACTGTTTTTT. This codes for CASGGGSWLDEKLFF.

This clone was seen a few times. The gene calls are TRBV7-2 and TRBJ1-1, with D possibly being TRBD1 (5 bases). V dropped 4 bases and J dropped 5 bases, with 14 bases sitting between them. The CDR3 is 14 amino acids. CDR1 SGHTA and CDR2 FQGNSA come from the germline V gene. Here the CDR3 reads CASSSSSGMTEAFF. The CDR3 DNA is TGTGCCAGCAGCTCTTCATCAGGGATGACTGAAGCTTTCTTT.

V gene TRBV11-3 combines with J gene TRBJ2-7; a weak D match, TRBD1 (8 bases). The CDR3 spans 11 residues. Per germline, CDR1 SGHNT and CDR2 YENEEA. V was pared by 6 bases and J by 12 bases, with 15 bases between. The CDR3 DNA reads TGTGCCAGCAGGGGGGGGACAGGTCCGTACTTC. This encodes CASRGGTGPYF. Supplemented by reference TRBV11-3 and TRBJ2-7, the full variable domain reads EAGVVQSPRYKIIEKKQPVAFWCNPISGHNTLYWYLQNLGQGPELLIRYENEEAVDDSQLPKDRFSAERLKGVDSTLKIQPAELGDSAVYLCASRGGTGPYFGPGTRLTVT.

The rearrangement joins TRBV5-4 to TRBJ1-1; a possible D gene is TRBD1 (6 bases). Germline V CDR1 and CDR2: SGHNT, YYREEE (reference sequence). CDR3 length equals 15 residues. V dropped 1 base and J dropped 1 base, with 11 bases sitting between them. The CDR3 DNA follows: TGTGCCAGCAGCTTGACCAAACAGGGGAACACTGAAGCTTTCTTT. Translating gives CASSLTKQGNTEAFF.

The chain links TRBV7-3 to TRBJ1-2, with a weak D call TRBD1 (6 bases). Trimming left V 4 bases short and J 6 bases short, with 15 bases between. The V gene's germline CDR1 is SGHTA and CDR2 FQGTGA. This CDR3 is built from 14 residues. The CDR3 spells CASSSQQGVDGYTF. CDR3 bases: TGTGCCAGCAGCTCCCAACAGGGTGTTGATGGCTACACCTTC.

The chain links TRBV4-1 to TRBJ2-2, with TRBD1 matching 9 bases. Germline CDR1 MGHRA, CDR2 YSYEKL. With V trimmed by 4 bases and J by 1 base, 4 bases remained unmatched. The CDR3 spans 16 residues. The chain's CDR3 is CASSRPGQGNTGELFF. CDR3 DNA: TGCGCCAGCAGCCGTCCGGGACAGGGGAACACCGGGGAGCTGTTTTTT.

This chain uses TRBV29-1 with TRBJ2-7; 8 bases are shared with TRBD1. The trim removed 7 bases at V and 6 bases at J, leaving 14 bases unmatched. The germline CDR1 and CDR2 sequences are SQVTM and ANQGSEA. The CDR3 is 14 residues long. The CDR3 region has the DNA TGCAGCGCCTTGATTGGCAGGGGGCAGGGCGAGCAGTACTTC. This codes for CSALIGRGQGEQYF.